Listed below are T cell receptor beta chains from one sample, sequenced in a study of blood T cells in healthy people across ages. TCRdb reanalysed the 5' RACE reads using MiXCR and keeps one entry per CDR3 protein. This table has 1.5 million or so distinct CDR3 sequences, approximately 43% appearing once. The sequenced material came from blood. Receptor source: a woman between 18 and 29 years old in good health. CDR3s include the opening cysteine and the closing phenylalanine or tryptophan. Only part of the rows carry a size: once, few, many, or a class if the clone is expanded.

j_gene | abundance | v_gene | CDR3aa
TRBJ1-2 | few | TRBV12-3/TRBV12-4 | CASSSDINYGYTF
TRBJ2-2 | few | TRBV9 | CASSSGIGELFF
TRBJ2-2 | . | TRBV6-6 | CASKGVGGNTGELFF
TRBJ1-1 | . | TRBV7-2 | CASRGEWGTEAFF
TRBJ2-3 | few | TRBV4-1 | CASSLGSGGSLSTDTQYF
TRBJ1-2 | . | TRBV4-3 | CASSQDDSNPYGYTF
TRBJ1-5 | . | TRBV24-1 | CATSGARGGSNQPQHF
TRBJ2-1 | few | TRBV14 | CASSQAPRGSYNEQFF
TRBJ2-3 | few | TRBV19 | CASSIRPERHTQYF
TRBJ1-2 | . | TRBV7-2 | CASSPGTAKVYGYTF
TRBJ2-1 | . | TRBV20-1 | CSAIRQGGYEQFF
TRBJ2-1 | few | TRBV29-1 | CSVEVAGSYNEQFF
. | . | TRBV6-2/TRBV6-3 | CASSYYVSSGSLSETQFF
TRBJ1-2 | . | TRBV30 | CVGSISSGYTF
TRBJ1-2 | . | TRBV20-1 | CSAREGWRDGYTF
TRBJ2-7 | . | TRBV6-1 | CASSERVEPSSYEQYF
TRBJ1-1 | . | TRBV5-1 | CASSKGGTLNTEAFF
TRBJ2-1 | . | TRBV20-1 | CSARDGGYIYEQFF